A selection of T cell receptor beta chains follows, all from one sample in a study of immune evolution from preneoplasia to lung adenocarcinoma. Produced via immunoSEQ multiplex PCR; TCRdb's table is partial and in-frame only. The data show around 11,000 clones, with 86% seen just once and roughly 3.5% held by the top ten. Sequencing was carried out using FFPE invasive lung adenocarcinoma tissue. All receptors derive from an older person with invasive lung adenocarcinoma. CDR3s include the opening cysteine and the closing phenylalanine or tryptophan. Fields, in order: clone size, CDR3 length, D gene, V gene, J gene, CDR3 protein, CDR3 DNA. A D gene is named only where the DNA matches it firmly. Size is stated for part of the rows, as once, few or many counts, or as a class when the clone is expanded.

clone_size: .; cdr3_length: 12; d_call: .; v_call: TRBV19; j_call: TRBJ1-2; cdr3_aa: CAARQDDYGYTF; cdr3_nt: TGTGCGGCGCGACAGGATGATTATGGCTACACCTTC
clone_size: .; cdr3_length: 14; d_call: .; v_call: TRBV27; j_call: TRBJ2-2; cdr3_aa: CASSETIHPGELFF; cdr3_nt: TGTGCCAGCAGCGAAACTATTCACCCCGGGGAGCTGTTTTTT
clone_size: few; cdr3_length: 11; d_call: .; v_call: TRBV2; j_call: TRBJ1-2; cdr3_aa: CASSERGGYTF; cdr3_nt: TGTGCCAGCAGTGAACGGGGGGGCTACACCTTC
clone_size: .; cdr3_length: 13; d_call: .; v_call: TRBV5-6; j_call: TRBJ1-1; cdr3_aa: CASRQRTGTEAFF; cdr3_nt: TGTGCCAGCAGGCAAAGGACGGGGACTGAAGCTTTCTTT
clone_size: .; cdr3_length: 13; d_call: .; v_call: TRBV5-3; j_call: TRBJ1-5; cdr3_aa: CARSFTGLQPQHF; cdr3_nt: TGTGCCAGAAGCTTTACAGGGCTTCAGCCCCAGCATTTT
clone_size: .; cdr3_length: 15; d_call: .; v_call: TRBV9; j_call: TRBJ2-6; cdr3_aa: CASSLLTSGANVLTF; cdr3_nt: TGTGCCAGCAGCCTCCTCACCTCTGGGGCCAACGTCCTGACTTTC
clone_size: .; cdr3_length: 15; d_call: TRBD2; v_call: TRBV19; j_call: TRBJ2-1; cdr3_aa: CASSIQAGGPTEQFF; cdr3_nt: TGTGCCAGTAGTATTCAGGCGGGGGGGCCTACTGAGCAGTTCTTC
clone_size: once; cdr3_length: 15; d_call: TRBD2; v_call: TRBV7-3; j_call: TRBJ2-1; cdr3_aa: CASSLIGGGAVEQFF; cdr3_nt: TGTGCCAGCAGCTTAATTGGCGGGGGGGCAGTTGAGCAGTTCTTC
clone_size: .; cdr3_length: 14; d_call: TRBD2; v_call: TRBV18; j_call: TRBJ2-2; cdr3_aa: CASSGLANTGELFF; cdr3_nt: TGTGCCAGCTCAGGACTAGCTAACACCGGGGAGCTGTTTTTT
clone_size: .; cdr3_length: 12; d_call: .; v_call: TRBV5-5; j_call: TRBJ1-1; cdr3_aa: CASSFRGTEAFF; cdr3_nt: TGTGCCAGCAGCTTCAGGGGCACTGAAGCTTTCTTT
clone_size: .; cdr3_length: 15; d_call: .; v_call: TRBV28; j_call: TRBJ1-5; cdr3_aa: CASNASGGRYQPQHF; cdr3_nt: TGTGCCAGCAATGCATCGGGGGGTCGATATCAGCCCCAGCATTTT
clone_size: .; cdr3_length: 15; d_call: .; v_call: TRBV4-1; j_call: TRBJ1-4; cdr3_aa: CASSLRSATNEKLFF; cdr3_nt: TGCGCCAGCAGCCTGAGGTCCGCAACTAATGAAAAACTGTTTTTT
clone_size: few; cdr3_length: 15; d_call: .; v_call: TRBV18; j_call: TRBJ2-7; cdr3_aa: CASSLSGGTNYEQYF; cdr3_nt: TGTGCCAGCTCACTATCCGGGGGGACAAACTACGAGCAGTACTTC
clone_size: .; cdr3_length: 13; d_call: TRBD1; v_call: TRBV30; j_call: TRBJ1-4; cdr3_aa: CAWSGRGGEKLFF; cdr3_nt: TGTGCCTGGAGTGGCAGGGGGGGTGAAAAACTGTTTTTT
clone_size: .; cdr3_length: 11; d_call: TRBD1; v_call: TRBV20-1; j_call: TRBJ1-1; cdr3_aa: CSLTGGTEAFF; cdr3_nt: TGCAGCCTGACAGGGGGCACTGAAGCTTTCTTT
clone_size: .; cdr3_length: 15; d_call: .; v_call: TRBV5-1; j_call: TRBJ1-1; cdr3_aa: CASSPRVGGDTEAFF; cdr3_nt: TGCGCCAGCAGCCCACGGGTTGGGGGTGACACTGAAGCTTTCTTT
clone_size: .; cdr3_length: 16; d_call: .; v_call: TRBV5-1; j_call: TRBJ1-1; cdr3_aa: CASSPPGTLRNTEAFF; cdr3_nt: TGCGCCAGCAGCCCCCCCGGGACACTCAGGAACACTGAAGCTTTCTTT
clone_size: .; cdr3_length: 17; d_call: .; v_call: TRBV21-1; j_call: TRBJ1-3; cdr3_aa: CASSKGNQDPSGNTIYF; cdr3_nt: TGTGCCAGCAGCAAAGGGAACCAGGACCCCTCTGGAAACACCATATATTTT
clone_size: .; cdr3_length: 15; d_call: TRBD2; v_call: TRBV19; j_call: TRBJ2-1; cdr3_aa: CASSMGTSGSREQFF; cdr3_nt: TGTGCCAGTAGTATGGGGACTAGCGGGAGCAGGGAGCAGTTCTTC
clone_size: .; cdr3_length: 14; d_call: .; v_call: TRBV2; j_call: TRBJ2-3; cdr3_aa: CASSPRTSTDTQYF; cdr3_nt: TGTGCCAGCAGCCCGAGGACTAGCACAGATACGCAGTATTTT
clone_size: few; cdr3_length: 15; d_call: .; v_call: TRBV7-2; j_call: TRBJ2-1; cdr3_aa: CASSLGQGTYNEQFF; cdr3_nt: TGTGCCAGCAGCCTCGGTCAGGGGACCTACAATGAGCAGTTCTTC
clone_size: .; cdr3_length: 14; d_call: TRBD2; v_call: TRBV2; j_call: TRBJ2-5; cdr3_aa: CASRRTSGEETQYF; cdr3_nt: TGTGCCAGCAGAAGGACTAGCGGGGAAGAGACCCAGTACTTC
clone_size: .; cdr3_length: 12; d_call: .; v_call: TRBV6-6; j_call: TRBJ1-3; cdr3_aa: CASSYSGNTIYF; cdr3_nt: TGTGCCAGCAGTTACTCTGGAAACACCATATATTTT
clone_size: .; cdr3_length: 15; d_call: TRBD1; v_call: TRBV7-3; j_call: TRBJ2-1; cdr3_aa: CASSPTGGSYNEQFF; cdr3_nt: TGTGCCAGCAGCCCAACAGGGGGGTCCTACAATGAGCAGTTCTTC
clone_size: .; cdr3_length: 11; d_call: .; v_call: TRBV6-5; j_call: TRBJ2-7; cdr3_aa: CASGTAYEQYF; cdr3_nt: TGTGCCAGCGGAACCGCCTACGAGCAGTACTTC
clone_size: .; cdr3_length: 17; d_call: TRBD2; v_call: TRBV6-1; j_call: TRBJ2-3; cdr3_aa: CASSQGLAGGHVDTQYF; cdr3_nt: TGTGCCAGCAGTCAAGGACTAGCGGGGGGGCATGTAGATACGCAGTATTTT
clone_size: .; cdr3_length: 11; d_call: .; v_call: TRBV28; j_call: TRBJ2-7; cdr3_aa: CASSSTNEQYF; cdr3_nt: TGTGCCAGCAGTTCGACTAACGAGCAGTACTTC
clone_size: .; cdr3_length: 15; d_call: .; v_call: TRBV7-9; j_call: TRBJ1-4; cdr3_aa: CASSASQIFNEKLFF; cdr3_nt: TGTGCCAGCAGCGCCTCGCAGATATTTAATGAAAAACTGTTTTTT
clone_size: .; cdr3_length: 15; d_call: .; v_call: TRBV5-4; j_call: TRBJ2-3; cdr3_aa: CASSWRAGNTDTQYF; cdr3_nt: TGTGCCAGCAGCTGGCGGGCAGGTAACACAGATACGCAGTATTTT
clone_size: .; cdr3_length: 16; d_call: .; v_call: TRBV5-4; j_call: TRBJ1-4; cdr3_aa: CASSLDRRTDNEKLFF; cdr3_nt: TGTGCCAGCAGCTTGGATCGGAGGACAGATAATGAAAAACTGTTTTTT
clone_size: .; cdr3_length: 14; d_call: .; v_call: TRBV4-2; j_call: TRBJ2-7; cdr3_aa: CASSGRSQSYEQYF; cdr3_nt: TGTGCCAGCAGTGGGCGTTCTCAATCCTACGAGCAGTACTTC
clone_size: .; cdr3_length: 15; d_call: TRBD2; v_call: TRBV15; j_call: TRBJ2-5; cdr3_aa: CATSREGLVQETQYF; cdr3_nt: TGTGCCACCAGCAGGGAGGGACTAGTTCAAGAGACCCAGTACTTC
clone_size: few; cdr3_length: 14; d_call: .; v_call: TRBV28; j_call: TRBJ1-2; cdr3_aa: CASSLGGVPHGYTF; cdr3_nt: TGTGCCAGCAGTTTAGGAGGGGTCCCCCATGGCTACACCTTC
clone_size: once; cdr3_length: 13; d_call: .; v_call: TRBV5-4; j_call: TRBJ2-7; cdr3_aa: CASSSGLVGEQYF; cdr3_nt: TGTGCCAGCAGCTCAGGACTGGTGGGTGAGCAGTACTTC
clone_size: once; cdr3_length: 14; d_call: .; v_call: TRBV5-1; j_call: TRBJ2-7; cdr3_aa: CASSLGLSNYEQYF; cdr3_nt: TGCGCCAGCAGCTTGGGTCTTTCCAATTACGAGCAGTACTTC
clone_size: .; cdr3_length: 13; d_call: TRBD2; v_call: TRBV11-3; j_call: TRBJ2-5; cdr3_aa: CASSFSGGETQYF; cdr3_nt: TGTGCCAGCAGCTTTTCGGGAGGAGAGACCCAGTACTTC
clone_size: .; cdr3_length: 14; d_call: .; v_call: TRBV11-1; j_call: TRBJ1-1; cdr3_aa: CASSLSELNTEAFF; cdr3_nt: TGTGCCAGCAGCTTATCAGAGTTGAACACTGAAGCTTTCTTT
clone_size: .; cdr3_length: 14; d_call: TRBD1; v_call: TRBV5-4; j_call: TRBJ2-1; cdr3_aa: CASSGQGRYNEQFF; cdr3_nt: TGTGCCAGCAGCGGACAGGGCCGCTACAATGAGCAGTTCTTC
clone_size: .; cdr3_length: 16; d_call: TRBD1; v_call: TRBV9; j_call: TRBJ2-2; cdr3_aa: CASSHGGTGPTGELFF; cdr3_nt: TGTGCCAGCTCACACGGGGGGACAGGGCCCACCGGGGAGCTGTTTTTT
clone_size: .; cdr3_length: 18; d_call: TRBD2; v_call: TRBV11-2; j_call: TRBJ2-1; cdr3_aa: CASSLTGGGGPWYNEQFF; cdr3_nt: TGTGCCAGCAGCCTCACGGGTGGGGGAGGGCCTTGGTACAATGAGCAGTTCTTC
clone_size: .; cdr3_length: 18; d_call: TRBD1; v_call: TRBV9; j_call: TRBJ1-1; cdr3_aa: CASSARGDRQGRWTEAFF; cdr3_nt: TGTGCCAGCAGCGCAAGAGGGGACCGACAGGGTCGTTGGACTGAAGCTTTCTTT